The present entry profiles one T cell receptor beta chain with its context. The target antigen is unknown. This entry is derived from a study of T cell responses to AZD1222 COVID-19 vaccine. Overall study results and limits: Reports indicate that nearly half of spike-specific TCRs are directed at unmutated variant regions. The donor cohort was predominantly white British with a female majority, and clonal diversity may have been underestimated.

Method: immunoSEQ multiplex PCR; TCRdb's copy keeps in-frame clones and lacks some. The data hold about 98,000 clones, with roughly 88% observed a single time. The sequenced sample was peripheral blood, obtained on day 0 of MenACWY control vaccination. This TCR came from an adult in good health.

The CDR3 spells CASSVGISGEKLFF. DNA for the CDR3: TGTGCCAGCAGCGTAGGGATCTCGGGGGAAAAACTGTTTTTT. The V and J genes are TRBV9 and TRBJ1-4; D is undetermined. Trimming took off 0 bases at V and 8 bases at J, with 11 bases between the two ends. This CDR3 has 14 residues. Per the germline V gene, CDR1 is SGDLS and CDR2 is YYNGEE.